A single sample gave rise to the 9 T cell receptor beta chains below, sequenced in a study of beta chain features in type 1 diabetes. Reverse transcribing all isolated RNA meant expressed TCRB transcripts were sequenced. Assay: immunoSEQ multiplex PCR; the TCRdb copy retains only in-frame clones and omits some. The table shows 860,000 or so clones, with about a sixth occurring only once. The sample taken for sequencing was naive CD4+ T cells from blood. Receptor source: a woman aged 18-29 years in good health.

This rearrangement joins TRBV2 to TRBJ2-7; D gene ambiguous. Deletions cut 5 bases from V and 6 bases from J, with 14 bases between. Per the germline V gene, CDR1 is SNHLY and CDR2 is FYNNEI. The CDR3 has 13 residues. The CDR3 sequence is CASSLEPGLEQYF. The DNA of the CDR3 is TGTGCCAGCAGTTTGGAACCCGGCCTCGAGCAGTACTTC. The full variable domain, rest sourced from reference TRBV2 and TRBJ2-7, is EPEVTQTPSHQVTQMGQEVILRCVPISNHLYFYWYRQILGQKVEFLVSFYNNEISEKSEIFDDQFSVERPDGSNFTLKIRSTKLEDSAMYFCASSLEPGLEQYFGPGTRLTVT.

J is TRBJ2-7 and V is TRBV18, with 10 bases that match TRBD2. V was clipped by 3 bases and J by 3 bases; unmatched bases: 5. CDR1 is KGHSH and CDR2 is LQKENI in the germline V gene. CDR3 size: 15 residues. CDR3 sequence reads: CASSPHRTSGYEQYF. The CDR3 DNA is TGTGCCAGCTCACCCCACAGGACTAGCGGCTACGAGCAGTACTTC.

This clone was detected only a few times. V is TRBV25-1 and J is TRBJ2-7; perhaps TRBD1 as D (6 bases). The CDR3 spans 12 residues. The germline V and J ends were trimmed by 5 bases and 3 bases, with 8 bases remaining between them. CDR1 is MGHDK and CDR2 is SYGVNS in the germline V gene. The CDR3 loop reads CASSRDNYEQYF. CDR3 nucleotide sequence: TGTGCCAGCAGTAGGGACAACTACGAGCAGTACTTC.

This clone has just a few counts. The chain employs TRBV19 and TRBJ1-4; D might be TRBD1 (5 bases). Per the germline V gene, CDR1 is LNHDA and CDR2 is SQIVND (reference sequence). The length of the CDR3 is 15 residues. The V and J ends lost 2 bases and 6 bases respectively, with 13 bases between them. The CDR3 DNA is TGTGCCAGTAGTATATGGGGCAGGGATGATGAAAAACTGTTTTTT. Its protein is CASSIWGRDDEKLFF.

This chain uses TRBV6-5 with TRBJ2-7; D remains unclear. Germline V gene data show CDR1 as MNHEY and CDR2 as SVGAGI. This CDR3 comprises 15 residues. V shed 0 bases and J shed 5 bases, with 14 bases lying between them. CDR3 coding DNA: TGTGCCAGCAGTTACTCGACGTGGTTGAGCCACGAGCAGTACTTC. Translation: CASSYSTWLSHEQYF.

This clone was seen only a few times. The gene calls are TRBV5-8 and TRBJ1-5; D might be TRBD1 (5 bases). The CDR3 length is 14 residues. Trimming pared 2 bases from V and 0 bases from J, leaving 6 bases between. CDR1 is SGHTS, CDR2 YDEGEE, per germline. The CDR3 bases are TGTGCCAGCAGCTTAAGGGGTAGCAATCAGCCCCAGCATTTT. Encoded protein: CASSLRGSNQPQHF. Variable domain in full (rest from reference TRBV5-8 and TRBJ1-5): EAGVTQSPTHLIKTRGQQATLRCSPISGHTSVYWYQQALGLGLQFLLWYDEGEERNRGNFPPRFSGRQFPNYSSELNVNALELEDSALYLCASSLRGSNQPQHFGDGTRLSIL.

V and J are TRBV19 and TRBJ2-7; 9 bases agree with TRBD1. With 2 bases clipped from V and 2 bases from J, the junction kept 4 bases outside the gene matches. CDR1 is LNHDA and CDR2 is SQIVND in the germline V gene (reference sequence). The length of the CDR3 is 15 residues. The CDR3 spells CASSILGTGPYEQYF. The CDR3 bases are TGTGCCAGTAGTATACTTGGGACAGGGCCCTACGAGCAGTACTTC. Using reference TRBV19 and TRBJ2-7 for the parts outside the CDR3, the full variable domain is DGGITQSPKYLFRKEGQNVTLSCEQNLNHDAMYWYRQDPGQGLRLIYYSQIVNDFQKGDIAEGYSVSREKKESFPLTVTSAQKNPTAFYLCASSILGTGPYEQYFGPGTRLTVT.

The chain combines TRBV13 with TRBJ2-2; D uncertain. CDR1 PRHDT and CDR2 FYEKMQ come from the germline V gene (reference sequence). V was cut by 7 bases and J by 6 bases, with 12 bases left in between. This CDR3 has 13 amino acids. The DNA of the CDR3 is TGTGCCAGCACCTCAAAGTGGGCCGGGGAGCTGTTTTTT. It codes for CASTSKWAGELFF.

CDR3 sequence (DNA): TGTGCCAGCAAAGTAGCGGGGAAAGAGACCCAGTACTTC. Protein: CASKVAGKETQYF. The chain recombines TRBV5-4 with TRBJ2-5; 8 bases are shared with TRBD2. Germline CDR1 is SGHNT and CDR2 is YYREEE (reference sequence). The CDR3 length is 13 residues. The ends lost 6 bases at V and 3 bases at J; junction bases unmatched: 4.